The 23 T cell receptor beta chains below all came from one sample that was sequenced in a study of shared T cell receptors in the human thymus. Here immunoSEQ multiplex PCR was the method, and the copy in TCRdb shows in-frame clones only, minus some. The data hold hundreds of thousands of clones, with approximately 87% observed a single time. The data also belong to a second study, concerning human thymus T cells.

The sample comprised thymocytes. These receptors were obtained from a boy in the first two years of life with a congenital heart defect.

J is TRBJ1-2 and V is TRBV7-9; 7 bases are shared with TRBD1. Trimming took 5 bases from V and 11 from J; bases not matched to a gene: 20. This CDR3 is 16 amino acids long. The germline V gene encodes CDR1 SEHNR and CDR2 FQNEAQ (reference sequence). The CDR3 here is CASSPGQTKIFPKYTF. CDR3 bases: TGTGCCAGCAGCCCGGGACAGACCAAAATATTCCCAAAATACACCTTC.

The chain combines TRBV5-6 with TRBJ2-5; 10 positions agree with TRBD2. Germline V lookup: CDR1 SGHDT, CDR2 YYEEEE. The CDR3 loop spans 14 amino acids. J lost 5 bases, V lost 4 bases, and 5 bases had no gene match. In DNA, the CDR3 is TGTGCCAGCAGCCCGGGACTAGCGACCGAGACCCAGTACTTC. It yields the protein CASSPGLATETQYF.

The chain is built from TRBV30 and TRBJ2-1; TRBD1 agrees at 7 bases. The CDR3 runs to 16 residues. The V segment lost 7 bases and the J segment 3 bases; nucleotides outside the gene matches: 15. Germline V gene data show CDR1 as GTSNPN and CDR2 as SVGIG (reference sequence). For the CDR3, the DNA is TGTGCCTTAGGGACAGCGACATCTCCCTACTACAATGAGCAGTTCTTC. This codes for CALGTATSPYYNEQFF.

This clone has more than one count but fewer than ten. The CDR3 reads CAGKSGRPSSGNTIYF. CDR3 nucleotide sequence: TGTGCCGGGAAAAGCGGCAGGCCAAGCTCTGGAAACACCATATATTTT. The genes are TRBV10-3 and TRBJ1-3; D remains ambiguous. Trimming stripped 11 bases from V and 0 bases from J, with 20 bases between. CDR3 length equals 16 residues. CDR1 is ENHRY and CDR2 is SYGVKD in the germline V gene.

The chain couples TRBV14 to TRBJ2-1; 15 bases map to TRBD2. The germline V gene has CDR1 SGHDN and CDR2 FVKESK. The V segment lost 0 bases and the J segment 9 bases; nucleotides outside the gene matches: 9. The CDR3 loop spans 18 amino acids. CDR3 protein: CASSQENGTSGRWIEQFF. DNA of the CDR3: TGTGCCAGCAGCCAAGAGAACGGGACTAGCGGGAGGTGGATTGAGCAGTTCTTC.

The CDR3 is CASSLFQGRRNTEAFF. CDR3 in DNA: TGTGCCAGCAGTTTATTTCAGGGTAGGCGAAACACTGAAGCTTTCTTT. V usage is TRBV27 and J usage is TRBJ1-1; D may be TRBD1 (5 bases). V was shortened by 1 base and J by 2 bases, with 14 bases between the two germline ends. Germline loops: CDR1 MNHEY, CDR2 SMNVEV (reference sequence). The CDR3 consists of 16 residues.

This chain uses TRBV6-1 with TRBJ2-5; TRBD2 aligns across 10 bases. There are 14 residues in the CDR3. The germline CDR1 and CDR2 sequences are MNHNS and SASEGT. The V gene end was trimmed by 7 bases and the J gene end by 5 bases; junction bases not matched to a gene: 7. The CDR3 is CASISGRAEETQYF. In DNA form, the CDR3 reads TGTGCCAGCATCAGCGGGAGGGCCGAGGAGACCCAGTACTTC.

The V and J genes are TRBV2 and TRBJ2-7, with 8 nucleotides matching TRBD1. Germline loops: CDR1 SNHLY, CDR2 FYNNEI. The CDR3 is made up of 15 amino acids. With 7 bases clipped from V and 3 bases from J, the junction kept 11 bases outside the gene matches. The CDR3 region has the DNA TGTGCCAGCATTGTAGGAGACAGGGGAGGCTACGAGCAGTACTTC. Translating gives CASIVGDRGGYEQYF.

V and J are TRBV2 and TRBJ2-5; 9 positions agree with TRBD1. The J call is in doubt because the DNA end fits TRBJ2-7 better. This CDR3 is 15 amino acids long. Germline CDR1 and CDR2: SNHLY and FYNNEI. The DNA for the CDR3 is TGTGCCAGCAGCCACAGGGGGCGTAACTCCTACGAGCAGTACTTC. Translation gives CASSHRGRNSYEQYF.

This chain joins TRBV28 and TRBJ1-5; 10 bases map to TRBD1. Germline V CDR1 and CDR2: MDHEN, SYDVKM. The CDR3 length is 13 residues. Trimming at V came to 10 bases and at J to 4 bases, leaving 4 bases not matched to a gene. The CDR3 DNA reads TGTGCCACCCGGGACAGGGGTAATCAGCCCCAGCATTTT. Amino acids: CATRDRGNQPQHF.

The rearrangement links TRBV20-1 to TRBJ1-2, with D unresolved. Germline assignment: CDR1 DFQATT and CDR2 SNEGSKA (reference sequence). The CDR3 runs 11 residues. Trimming took off 1 base at V and 6 bases at J, with 6 bases between the two ends. The CDR3 DNA follows: TGCAGTGCTAGAGTCGGGAATGGCTACACCTTC. This translates into CSARVGNGYTF.

The chain employs TRBV12-5 and TRBJ2-1, with D possibly being TRBD2 (5 bases). The CDR3 is 15 residues long. CDR1 is LGHNT and CDR2 is FRNRAP in the germline V gene. V was shortened by 9 bases and J by 0 bases, with 15 bases between the two germline ends. The CDR3 reads CASATTMSSYNEQFF. In DNA form, the CDR3 reads TGTGCTAGCGCGACTACCATGAGCTCCTACAATGAGCAGTTCTTC.

The V call is TRBV30, the J call TRBJ1-2; TRBD1 agrees at 12 bases. CDR1 GTSNPN and CDR2 SVGIG come from the germline V gene (reference sequence). The CDR3 length is 18 residues. The V gene end was trimmed by 7 bases and the J gene end by 4 bases; junction bases not matched to a gene: 19. CDR3 region: CAFVGAGTGGGKPYGYTF. The CDR3 coding sequence is TGTGCCTTCGTGGGGGCCGGGACAGGGGGCGGTAAGCCCTATGGCTACACCTTC.

In nucleotides, the CDR3 is TGTGCCAGCAGTGAAGCGGGGACAGGGCCTAATCAGCCCCAGCATTTT. Its protein product is CASSEAGTGPNQPQHF. The chain has TRBV6-1 and TRBJ1-5; 9 bases line up with TRBD1. Germline V gene lookup returns CDR1 MNHNS and CDR2 SASEGT. This CDR3 spans 16 amino acids. With V trimmed by 0 bases and J by 4 bases, 4 bases remained unmatched.

Here the CDR3 reads CAISESVAEGNTDTQYF. DNA of the CDR3: TGTGCCATCAGTGAGTCGGTAGCGGAGGGGAACACAGATACGCAGTATTTT. This chain links TRBV10-3 with TRBJ2-3; maybe TRBD2 (6 bases). Germline lookup yields CDR1 ENHRY and CDR2 SYGVKD. Deletions cut 0 bases from V and 2 bases from J, with 15 bases between. The CDR3 extends over 17 amino acids.

This clone was counted a few times. The chain recombines TRBV25-1 with TRBJ2-1, with 8 bases matching TRBD2. In germline, CDR1 is MGHDK, CDR2 SYGVNS. V shed 1 base, J shed 8 bases, and the junction held 7 bases outside the gene matches. The CDR3 spans 15 residues. The CDR3 nucleotides read TGTGCCAGCAGTGAATCGAGCGGGAGTGTTTATGAGCAGTTCTTC. Protein: CASSESSGSVYEQFF.

This clone was seen just once. The chain combines TRBV5-6 with TRBJ2-7; 8 positions match TRBD2. The CDR3 contains 14 residues. The junction had 9 bases not matched to a gene; V was cut back by 8 bases and J by 2 bases. Germline CDR1 reads SGHDT; CDR2 reads YYEEEE. CDR3 amino acids: CASRSGSHPYEQYF. The CDR3 region has the DNA TGTGCCAGTCGAAGCGGGAGCCATCCCTACGAGCAGTACTTC.

The chain carries TRBV28 and TRBJ1-3; the match to TRBD1 covers 7 bases. The length of the CDR3 is 14 residues. The germline CDR1 and CDR2 sequences are MDHEN and SYDVKM. V was pared by 3 bases and J by 2 bases, with 1 base of the junction left unmatched. Written as DNA, the CDR3 is TGTGCCAGCAGTTTCAGGGGGACTGGAAACACCATATATTTT. As protein: CASSFRGTGNTIYF.

This clone was detected only once. The chain employs TRBV6-1 and TRBJ1-5; D is perhaps TRBD1 (6 bases). Deletions cut 0 bases from V and 7 bases from J, with 22 bases between. The CDR3 consists of 18 residues. Per the germline V gene, CDR1 is MNHNS and CDR2 is SASEGT. The CDR3 DNA follows: TGTGCCAGCAGTGAAGCGGAGAGACAGGAGCTCCCCGGGCAGCCCCAGCATTTT. Protein: CASSEAERQELPGQPQHF.

V is TRBV7-8 and J is TRBJ1-5, with 9 nucleotides matching TRBD1. In germline, CDR1 is SGHVS, CDR2 FQNEAQ. Losses at the gene ends were 2 bases for V and 0 bases for J; bases not matched to a gene: 17. This CDR3 is built from 21 residues. CDR3 nucleotides: TGTGCCAGCAGCTTACCCCTACCGGGACAGGGCTCCCCATATAGCAATCAGCCCCAGCATTTT. Protein product: CASSLPLPGQGSPYSNQPQHF.

This rearrangement joins TRBV11-3 to TRBJ2-5, with 10 positions matching TRBD2. The germline gives CDR1 SGHNT, CDR2 YENEEA. V lost 4 bases to trimming and J lost 5 bases; unmatched junction nucleotides: 16. The CDR3 loop spans 18 amino acids. The CDR3 spells CASSSDISAGGSNETQYF. The CDR3 nucleotides read TGTGCCAGCAGCTCGGACATATCAGCGGGAGGGTCTAACGAGACCCAGTACTTC.

This clone was seen just once. The CDR3 loop reads CASSFRDRSNYGYTF. DNA for the CDR3: TGTGCCAGTAGTTTCCGGGACAGGAGTAACTATGGCTACACCTTC. This chain links TRBV19 with TRBJ1-2, with 8 bases identical to TRBD1. The ends lost 5 bases at V and 1 base at J; junction bases unmatched: 6. There are 15 residues in the CDR3. Per the germline V gene, CDR1 is LNHDA and CDR2 is SQIVND (reference sequence).

The CDR3 nucleotides are TGTGCCAGCAGCTGTGGACTAGCGGGAGACGAGCAGTACTTC. Amino acids: CASSCGLAGDEQYF. The J gene is TRBJ2-7, the V gene TRBV7-2; TRBD2 aligns across 13 bases. The CDR3 totals 14 residues. V dropped 4 bases and J dropped 5; count of bases not matched to a gene: 2. CDR1 and CDR2 (germline): SGHTA, FQGNSA. Using reference TRBV7-2 and TRBJ2-7 for the parts outside the CDR3, the full variable domain is GAGVSQSPSNKVTEKGKDVELRCDPISGHTALYWYRQSLGQGLEFLIYFQGNSAPDKSGLPSDRFSAERTGGSVSTLTIQRTQQEDSAVYLCASSCGLAGDEQYFGPGTRLTVT.